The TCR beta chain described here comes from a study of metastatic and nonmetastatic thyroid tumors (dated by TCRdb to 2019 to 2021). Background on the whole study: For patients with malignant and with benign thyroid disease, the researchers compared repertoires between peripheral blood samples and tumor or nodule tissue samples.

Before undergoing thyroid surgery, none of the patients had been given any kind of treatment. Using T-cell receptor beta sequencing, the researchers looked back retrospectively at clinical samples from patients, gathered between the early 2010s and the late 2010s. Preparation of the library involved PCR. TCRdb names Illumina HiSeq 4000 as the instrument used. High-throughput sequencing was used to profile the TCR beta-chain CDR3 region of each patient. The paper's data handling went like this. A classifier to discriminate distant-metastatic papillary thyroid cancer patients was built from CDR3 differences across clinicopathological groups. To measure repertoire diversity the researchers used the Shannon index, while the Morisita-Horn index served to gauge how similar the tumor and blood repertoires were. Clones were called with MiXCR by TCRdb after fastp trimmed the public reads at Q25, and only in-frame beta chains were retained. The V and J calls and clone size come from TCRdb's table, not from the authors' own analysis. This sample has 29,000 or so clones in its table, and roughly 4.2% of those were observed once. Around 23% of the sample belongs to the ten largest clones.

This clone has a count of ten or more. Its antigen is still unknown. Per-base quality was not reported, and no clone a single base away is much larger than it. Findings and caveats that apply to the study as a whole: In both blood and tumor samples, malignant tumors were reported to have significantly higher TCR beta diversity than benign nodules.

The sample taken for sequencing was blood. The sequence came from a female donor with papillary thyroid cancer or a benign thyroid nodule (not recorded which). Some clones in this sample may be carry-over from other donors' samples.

The DNA is as follows: TGTGCCAGCAGCTTAGGAGGGACAGGGTTTTACGAGCAGTACTTC. This yields the protein CASSLGGTGFYEQYF. The receptor chain draws on TRBV11-3 and TRBJ2-7, and 9 bases in between align with TRBD1. V is trimmed back by 1 base and J by 4 bases, and the junction contains 5 bases that no gene match accounts for. Reading from cysteine to phenylalanine, the CDR3 counts 15 amino acids. Only the CDR3 DNA is retained, 45 bases long and in frame from the first base. CDR1 and CDR2 are read off the germline V gene as SGHNT and YENEEA.